Listed below are T cell receptor beta chains from one sample, sequenced in a study of T cells in Graves' hyperthyroidism and ophthalmopathy. Each CDR3 protein gets one entry after TCRdb re-called the multiplex PCR reads with MiXCR. This sample has 530,000 or so distinct CDR3 sequences, with 40% to 55% found just once. Source material: peripheral blood or thyroid tissue (not recorded which). Source of these receptors: a woman aged 18-29 years with Graves' hyperthyroidism. CDR3s include the opening cysteine and the closing phenylalanine or tryptophan. The D gene is left open where the match is weak. Clone size is shown for a subset of rows, as once, few, many or a class of expanded clone.

>.|TRBD1|TRBV29-1|TRBJ1-3
CSVEDRRSGNTIYF
TGCAGCGTTGAGGACAGGCGCTCTGGAAACACCATATATTTT
>many|.|TRBV2|TRBJ1-2
CASSDVGKGGYTF
TGTGCCAGCAGTGATGTGGGAAAGGGTGGCTACACCTTC
>.|TRBD1|TRBV7-2|TRBJ2-7
CASSFRTGGNEQYF
TGTGCCAGCAGTTTCAGGACAGGGGGCAACGAGCAGTACTTC
>few|TRBD1|TRBV29-1|TRBJ2-5
CSILTGDETQYF
TGCAGCATCCTGACAGGGGATGAGACCCAGTACTTC
>.|.|TRBV3-1|TRBJ2-7
CASSQDIGTFYEQYF
TGTGCCAGCAGCCAAGATATCGGGACATTCTACGAGCAGTACTTC
>few|.|TRBV10-2|TRBJ2-5
CASMALTHQPQYF
TGCGCCAGCATGGCGTTAACGCATCAGCCCCAGTACTTC
>.|.|TRBV12-3/TRBV12-4|TRBJ1-3
CASSLQGSGDTIYF
TGTGCCAGCAGTTTACAGGGCTCTGGAGACACCATATATTTT
>many|.|TRBV20-1|TRBJ1-2
CSVQLSDNYGYTF
TGCAGTGTTCAGCTGTCCGATAACTATGGCTACACCTTC
>.|TRBD2|TRBV6-2/TRBV6-3|TRBJ2-2
CASRGGSFGELFF
TGTGCCAGCAGGGGCGGGAGTTTCGGGGAGCTGTTTTTT
>many|.|TRBV7-8|TRBJ2-1
CASSFRNEQFF
TGTGCCAGCAGCTTCCGGAATGAGCAGTTCTTC
>.|.|TRBV28|TRBJ1-5
CASSLQGWGQPQHF
TGTGCCAGCAGTCTACAGGGTTGGGGTCAGCCCCAGCATTTT
>many|.|TRBV7-9|TRBJ1-4
CASSLGVEKLFF
TGTGCCAGCAGCTTAGGGGTAGAAAAACTGTTTTTT
>many|.|TRBV7-9|TRBJ2-2
CASRISGPGELFF
TGTGCCAGCAGGATTAGCGGTCCCGGGGAGCTGTTTTTT
>.|TRBD2|TRBV7-9|TRBJ2-2
CASSEGLGGLTGELFF
TGTGCCAGCAGTGAGGGGCTCGGGGGGTTAACCGGGGAGCTGTTTTTT
>few|TRBD2|TRBV5-5|TRBJ2-2
CASSLESSGANTGELFF
TGTGCCAGCAGCTTGGAATCTAGCGGCGCGAACACCGGGGAGCTGTTTTTT
>few|TRBD2|TRBV5-1|TRBJ2-5
CASSLPSGSIRETQYF
TGCGCCAGCAGCCTACCTAGCGGGAGCATAAGGGAGACCCAGTACTTC
>once|TRBD1|TRBV9|TRBJ1-5
CASSGDRGGQPQHF
TGTGCCAGCAGCGGCGACAGGGGCGGTCAGCCCCAGCATTTT
>.|.|TRBV19|TRBJ1-6
CASRSDKDNSPLHF
TGTGCCAGTAGATCCGACAAGGACAATTCACCCCTCCACTTT
>.|TRBD1|TRBV19|TRBJ1-1
CASSMGQGANTEAFF
TGTGCCAGTAGTATGGGCCAGGGGGCGAACACTGAAGCTTTCTTT
>.|.|TRBV11-2|TRBJ2-1
CASSLIADLYNEQFF
TGTGCCAGCAGCTTAATAGCGGACCTGTACAATGAGCAGTTCTTC
>few|.|TRBV15|TRBJ2-3
CATTRGGITDTQYF
TGTGCCACCACAAGGGGGGGGATCACAGATACGCAGTATTTT
>many|TRBD2|TRBV2|TRBJ2-7
CASTLAVREQYF
TGTGCCAGCACCCTAGCGGTAAGAGAGCAGTACTTC
>.|TRBD2|TRBV11-2|TRBJ2-7
CASSYSGRDISYEQYF
TGTGCCAGCAGCTATAGCGGGAGGGACATTTCCTACGAGCAGTACTTC
>.|TRBD2|TRBV7-2|TRBJ2-3
CASSFLAGSTDTQYF
TGTGCCAGCAGCTTTCTAGCGGGATCCACAGATACGCAGTATTTT
>.|TRBD2|TRBV25-1|TRBJ2-5
CASSAREGHETQYF
TGTGCCAGCAGTGCTCGGGAGGGCCACGAGACCCAGTACTTC
>.|.|TRBV15|TRBJ1-2
CATSSLGGPIYGYTF
TGTGCCACCAGCAGCTTGGGGGGACCGATCTATGGCTACACCTTC
>many|.|TRBV5-6|TRBJ1-5
CASSSMTDNQPQHF
TGTGCCAGCAGCTCGATGACGGACAATCAGCCCCAGCATTTT
>few|.|TRBV27|TRBJ2-7
CASSPGVFYEQYF
TGTGCCAGCAGTCCTGGGGTTTTCTACGAGCAGTACTTC
>many|TRBD1|TRBV5-4|TRBJ2-7
CASSVLGTGPYEQYF
TGTGCCAGCAGCGTCCTAGGGACAGGGCCCTACGAGCAGTACTTC
>many|.|TRBV9|TRBJ2-2
CASSVDSGANTGELFF
TGTGCCAGCAGCGTAGACTCAGGGGCGAACACCGGGGAGCTGTTTTTT
>many|.|TRBV14|TRBJ2-7
CASSQGDWRSYEQYF
TGTGCCAGCAGCCAAGGCGACTGGAGATCCTACGAGCAGTACTTC
>.|.|TRBV29-1|TRBJ2-7
CSVGEQYYEQYF
TGCAGCGTTGGGGAGCAGTACTACGAGCAGTACTTC
>.|.|TRBV19|TRBJ1-2
CASKRDRRYGYTF
TGTGCCAGTAAACGGGACCGACGATATGGCTACACCTTC
>few|.|TRBV5-1|TRBJ2-3
CASSFSEAITDTQYF
TGCGCCAGCAGCTTTTCGGAAGCGATCACAGATACGCAGTATTTT
>many|TRBD1|TRBV5-6|TRBJ2-7
CASSRDRVYEQYF
TGTGCCAGCAGCCGGGACAGGGTCTACGAGCAGTACTTC
>many|.|TRBV9|TRBJ2-7
CASSRTEGEQYF
TGTGCCAGCAGCCGGACGGAGGGCGAGCAGTACTTC
>many|TRBD2|TRBV11-2|TRBJ2-7
CASSLAGAGDGEQYF
TGTGCCAGCAGCTTAGCGGGAGCGGGAGACGGCGAGCAGTACTTC
>few|.|TRBV18|TRBJ1-2
CASSLSRAELVYGYTF
TGTGCCAGCTCGCTATCCAGGGCCGAGCTGGTCTATGGCTACACCTTC
>.|.|TRBV2|TRBJ1-2
CASSLARGTGYGYTF
TGTGCCAGCAGTCTAGCGCGAGGCACAGGATATGGCTACACCTTC
>many|.|TRBV20-1|TRBJ2-5
CSARGPWQAQETQYF
TGCAGTGCTAGAGGGCCCTGGCAGGCCCAAGAGACCCAGTACTTC
>.|.|TRBV6-6|TRBJ1-2
CASSYSGVGYTF
TGTGCCAGCAGTTACTCAGGGGTTGGCTACACCTTC
>.|.|TRBV15|TRBJ1-2
CATSRVQGDGYTF
TGTGCCACCAGCAGGGTGCAGGGCGATGGCTACACCTTC
>.|TRBD2|TRBV14|TRBJ2-7
CASSRPGGIAGEAYEQYF
TGTGCCAGCAGCCGCCCGGGGGGGATAGCGGGAGAGGCCTACGAGCAGTACTTC
>many|.|TRBV29-1|TRBJ2-7
CSVRGPVFPDEQYF
TGCAGCGTTAGGGGCCCCGTCTTCCCCGACGAGCAGTACTTC
>.|.|TRBV20-1|TRBJ1-1
CSARATANTEAFF
TGCAGTGCTAGAGCTACGGCGAACACTGAAGCTTTCTTT
>once|.|TRBV7-3|TRBJ1-6
CASSLDPGGLNYNSPLHF
TGTGCCAGCAGCTTGGACCCGGGAGGGTTAAACTATAATTCACCCCTCCACTTT
>many|.|TRBV7-9|TRBJ1-5
CASEGAGNQPQHF
TGTGCCAGCGAAGGGGCAGGCAATCAGCCCCAGCATTTT
>.|TRBD2|TRBV20-1|TRBJ2-3
CSARNRAGGPFTDTQYF
TGCAGTGCTAGAAATAGGGCGGGAGGGCCTTTCACAGATACGCAGTATTTT
>many|TRBD1|TRBV12-3/TRBV12-4|TRBJ2-2
CASSLWTGAINTGELFF
TGTGCCAGCAGTTTATGGACAGGGGCGATTAACACCGGGGAGCTGTTTTTT
>.|TRBD2|TRBV7-2|TRBJ2-5
CASSQEWAGGIETQYF
TGCGCCAGCAGCCAAGAGTGGGCGGGAGGAATAGAGACCCAGTACTTC
>many|.|TRBV10-3|TRBJ2-2
CAISEFLANTGELFF
TGTGCCATCAGTGAGTTTCTAGCGAACACCGGGGAGCTGTTTTTT